This section outlines one T cell receptor beta chain sequence together with its context. Its specificity is not known. These data originate in a study of monozygotic twins with inflammatory bowel disease. The study's findings and limits: For IBD, no single strong associated signal or clonotype was supported.

CDR3 length: 14 amino acids. Germline CDR1 reads MNHNS; CDR2 reads SASEGT. The authors used 3500 ng of total RNA per TCR library. A 6-nucleotide sample barcode was carried by the UMIs, which template switching added. TCRalpha and TCRbeta cDNA went through nested PCRs of roughly 16 and 10 cycles, two in total. Following a re-call of the 5' RACE reads, TCRdb has one entry per CDR3 protein and lacks DNA. In all, the sample yields around 380,000 distinct CDR3 sequences. Sequences were obtained from blood. This sequence originates from a human donor with ulcerative colitis or Crohn's disease, or a healthy co-twin of an affected twin (not recorded which). The chain joins TRBV6-1 to TRBJ2-7; TCRdb gives TRBD2 as the D gene, but with no DNA this cannot be confirmed. CDR3 region: CATASIGGEHEQYF.